These 18 T cell receptor beta chains were sequenced from one sample in a study of shared clonotypes between healthy human individuals. The protocol was immunoSEQ multiplex PCR, while the TCRdb copy is restricted to in-frame clones and leaves out a portion. In the table there are over 2 million clones, less than 95% of which are singletons. The naive CD8 subset, CD45RO-negative cells positively selected for CCR7, excluded terminally differentiated effector memory CD45RA+ cells. The source material was naive CD8+ T cells sorted from blood. These receptor sequences come from a man between 18 and 29 years old in good health.

This clone has just one count. The genes are TRBV9 and TRBJ2-5, with TRBD2 matching over 8 bases. CDR1 SGDLS and CDR2 YYNGEE come from the germline V gene. V shed 0 bases and J 2 bases; nucleotides not matched to a gene: 6. The CDR3 runs to 16 residues. CDR3 coding DNA: TGTGCCAGCAGCGTAGGGGTTAGCGGGGCTCAAGAGACCCAGTACTTC. It encodes CASSVGVSGAQETQYF.

The V and J genes are TRBV6-6 and TRBJ1-5; 7 nucleotides match TRBD1. The CDR3 length is 15 residues. The V and J ends lost 5 bases and 5 bases, in that order; junction bases with no gene match: 9. CDR1 is MNHNY, CDR2 SVGAGI, per germline (reference sequence). This CDR3 reads CASSVPGQTHQPQHF. In DNA, the CDR3 is TGTGCCAGCAGTGTCCCGGGACAGACGCATCAGCCCCAGCATTTT.

DNA of the CDR3: TGTGCCAGCAGCTTAGTGACGGGGAAAGAGACCCAGTACTTC. It codes for CASSLVTGKETQYF. The genes are TRBV11-1 and TRBJ2-5, with D maybe TRBD2 (5 bases). This CDR3 is 14 amino acids long. CDR1 and CDR2 (germline): SGHAT, FQDESV (reference sequence). Trimming pared 1 base from V and 3 bases from J, leaving 9 bases between. The full variable domain, its missing parts supplied by reference TRBV11-1 and TRBJ2-5, is EAEVAQSPRYKITEKSQAVAFWCDPISGHATLYWYRQILGQGPELLVQFQDESVVDDSQLPKDRFSAERLKGVDSTLKIQPAELGDSAMYLCASSLVTGKETQYFGPGTRLLVL.

The chain couples TRBV6-5 to TRBJ1-2; no reliable D call. This CDR3 contains 15 residues. V lost 3 bases and J 0 bases, leaving 11 bases between the germline ends. Germline-derived CDR1 and CDR2 are MNHEY and SVGAGI. The CDR3 DNA follows: TGTGCCAGCAGTTATATCGGGTCTACTAACTATGGCTACACCTTC. Amino acids: CASSYIGSTNYGYTF.

The V gene is TRBV19, the J gene TRBJ1-2; TRBD1 agrees at 8 bases. With V trimmed by 10 bases and J by 2 bases, 9 bases remained unmatched. CDR1 LNHDA and CDR2 SQIVND come from the germline V gene (reference sequence). The CDR3 is made up of 14 amino acids. CDR3 in DNA: TGTGCCACCGCCTGGGCAGGGGGCAACTATGGCTACACCTTC. Amino acids: CATAWAGGNYGYTF.

Points on this clone: Other DNA sequences of this sample code for an identical CDR3. The chain joins TRBV2 to TRBJ2-7; D might be TRBD2 (6 bases). The germline gives CDR1 SNHLY, CDR2 FYNNEI. The CDR3 is 12 residues long. Trimming shortened V by 11 bases and J by 3 bases, and 14 bases separated the two germline ends. CDR3 sequence: CASRGTFYEQYF. The CDR3 region has the DNA TGTGCCTCGCGCGGGACTTTCTACGAGCAGTACTTC.

The chain is built from TRBV2 and TRBJ2-1; D gene unclear. From germline, CDR1 is SNHLY and CDR2 FYNNEI. There are 15 residues in the CDR3. Between the trimmed V and J ends, which lost 4 bases and 8 bases, there was a span of 18 bases. CDR3 DNA: TGTGCCAGCAGTGGAGAAGAAGCGTGGGTGGATGAGCAGTTCTTC. Its translation: CASSGEEAWVDEQFF.

The chain links TRBV5-8 to TRBJ1-2; 8 nucleotides match TRBD1. The junction had 4 bases not matched to a gene; V was cut back by 4 bases and J by 5 bases. The germline gives CDR1 SGHTS, CDR2 YDEGEE. This CDR3 comprises 13 residues. The CDR3 here is CASSIQGDYGYTF. The CDR3 DNA reads as TGTGCCAGCAGCATACAGGGGGATTATGGCTACACCTTC. Combining the CDR3 with reference TRBV5-8 and TRBJ1-2 gives the whole variable domain EAGVTQSPTHLIKTRGQQATLRCSPISGHTSVYWYQQALGLGLQFLLWYDEGEERNRGNFPPRFSGRQFPNYSSELNVNALELEDSALYLCASSIQGDYGYTFGSGTRLTVV.

V usage is TRBV6-1 and J usage is TRBJ1-5; possible D gene TRBD1, 6 bases. Trimming removed 2 bases from V and 6 bases from J, with 14 bases in between. CDR3 length equals 15 residues. Germline-derived CDR1 and CDR2 are MNHNS and SASEGT. The CDR3 loop is CASSEWTDLAQPQHF. DNA of the CDR3: TGTGCCAGCAGTGAATGGACAGATCTGGCTCAGCCCCAGCATTTT.

This clone was seen a single time. The genes are TRBV28 and TRBJ1-1; D is uncertain. Deletions cut 6 bases from V and 4 bases from J, with 9 bases between. From germline, CDR1 is MDHEN and CDR2 SYDVKM. The CDR3 is 12 residues long. The CDR3 loop reads CASRPAGTEAFF. In DNA, the CDR3 is TGTGCCAGCAGGCCGGCCGGCACTGAAGCTTTCTTT.

The chain couples TRBV2 to TRBJ2-2; D is perhaps TRBD1 or TRBD2 (5 bases each). Germline CDR1 is SNHLY and CDR2 is FYNNEI. The CDR3 has 15 residues. The V end was cut by 4 bases, the J end by 6 bases, with 15 bases between. Written as DNA, the CDR3 is TGTGCCAGCAGTGCGGCCACCCTGGGGGCCGGGGAGCTGTTTTTT. The encoded protein is CASSAATLGAGELFF.

V and J are TRBV7-9 and TRBJ1-4; 7 bases are shared with TRBD1. In germline, CDR1 is SEHNR, CDR2 FQNEAQ (reference sequence). V dropped 5 bases and J dropped 8; count of bases not matched to a gene: 14. This CDR3 region has 16 residues. CDR3 loop: CASSERTNRGGEKLFF. The CDR3 coding sequence is TGTGCCAGCAGCGAAAGAACGAACAGGGGAGGCGAAAAACTGTTTTTT.

The rearrangement links TRBV7-9 to TRBJ2-1; TRBD2 might be the D (6 bases). There are 13 residues in the CDR3. V gave up 0 bases and J gave up 9 bases, with 9 bases separating them. CDR1 and CDR2 from the germline V gene are SEHNR and FQNEAQ (reference sequence). In nucleotides, the CDR3 is TGTGCCAGCAGCTTAGCGGGAGCGGGTGAGCAGTTCTTC. It is translated as CASSLAGAGEQFF.

J is TRBJ2-5 and V is TRBV10-1; no definite D call. This CDR3 is built from 13 residues. Germline CDR1 reads WNHNN; CDR2 reads SYGVQD (reference sequence). Trimming took off 3 bases at V and 3 bases at J, with 8 bases between the two ends. The CDR3 protein is CASSDGAEETQYF. CDR3 coding DNA: TGCGCCAGCAGTGATGGTGCGGAAGAGACCCAGTACTTC.

V is TRBV7-9 and J is TRBJ1-1; a possible D gene is TRBD1 (5 bases). The ends were cut back, 7 bases at V and 7 bases at J, with 16 bases in the middle. This CDR3 has 13 amino acids. Germline V CDR1 and CDR2: SEHNR, FQNEAQ (reference sequence). CDR3 nucleotide sequence: TGTGCCAGCACCCCACGGGGGATTGTTGAAGCTTTCTTT. Translating it yields CASTPRGIVEAFF.

The count of this clone is one. The chain has TRBV4-1 and TRBJ2-3, with 10 bases lining up with TRBD1. V was pared by 1 base and J by 5 bases, with 6 bases of the junction left unmatched. The germline gives CDR1 MGHRA, CDR2 YSYEKL. This CDR3 comprises 16 residues. CDR3 nucleotides: TGCGCCAGCAGCCAAGTCGACAGGGGGCTGATAGATACGCAGTATTTT. Amino acids: CASSQVDRGLIDTQYF.

This rearrangement joins TRBV19 to TRBJ1-2; possibly TRBD1 for D (5 bases). This CDR3 contains 18 residues. V was trimmed by 3 bases and J by 4 bases, leaving 24 bases between them. Germline V CDR1 and CDR2: LNHDA, SQIVND (reference sequence). The DNA of the CDR3 is TGTGCCAGTAGTATTCTCCCCCCGGGGGGAGGGATGACCTATGGCTACACCTTC. This gives the protein CASSILPPGGGMTYGYTF.

Notes on this clone: This same CDR3 is encoded by further DNA sequences in the sample. V is TRBV27 and J is TRBJ2-1; tentative D call: TRBD2 (6 bases). The CDR3 runs to 12 residues. Germline lookup yields CDR1 MNHEY and CDR2 SMNVEV (reference sequence). Trimming removed 4 bases at V and 10 bases at J, with 11 bases between. The CDR3 DNA reads as TGTGCCAGCAGTTCTTCAGGAGGGGAGCAGTTCTTC. Its protein product is CASSSSGGEQFF.